This T cell receptor beta chain was retrieved from a study of cytomegalovirus exposure and HLA in healthy donors. J gave up 7 bases and V 6 bases, and 5 bases lay outside the gene matches. CDR3 length: 13 amino acids. CDR1 and CDR2 (germline): MNHEY, SVGAGI. Study conclusions and caveats: Subsequent analysis of the 100 to 150 validation repertoires found a tendency for first-cohort TCR clusters to co-occur.

The table lists this clone with a few counts. Its antigen is undetermined. Profiled with immunoSEQ multiplex PCR; TCRdb holds only in-frame clones, not every one. The sample lists under 150,000 clones; around 87% were seen once. The clonotype was recovered from a young man in good health and CMV-seropositive. The material sequenced was PBMCs. This sequence joins TRBV6-5 and TRBJ1-5, with 8 bases aligning to TRBD1. The CDR3 region has the DNA TGTGCCAGCAGGACAGGGGAGGGACAGCCCCAGCATTTT. Translation: CASRTGEGQPQHF.